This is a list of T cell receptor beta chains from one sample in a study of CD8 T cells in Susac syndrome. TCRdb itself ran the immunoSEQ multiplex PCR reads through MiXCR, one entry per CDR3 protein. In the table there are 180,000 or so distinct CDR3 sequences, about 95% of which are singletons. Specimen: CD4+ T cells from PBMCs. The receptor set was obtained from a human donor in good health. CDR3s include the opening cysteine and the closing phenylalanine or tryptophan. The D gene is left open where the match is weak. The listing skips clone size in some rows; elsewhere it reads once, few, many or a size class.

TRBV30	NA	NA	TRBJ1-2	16	TGTGCCTGGAGTCGGGTACCGGCAGGGCGGCGACAAGGCTACACCTTC	CAWSRVPAGRRQGYTF
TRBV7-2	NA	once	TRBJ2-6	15	TGTGCCAGCAGCTCCAGGGTGACTGGGGCCAACGTCCTGACTTTC	CASSSRVTGANVLTF
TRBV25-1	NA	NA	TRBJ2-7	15	TGTGCCAGCAGTTTTTGGGGCAGGGAGCCCTACGAGCAGTACTTC	CASSFWGREPYEQYF
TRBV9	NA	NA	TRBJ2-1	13	TGTGCCAGCAGCGTATCGAGCGGCAATGAGCAGTTCTTC	CASSVSSGNEQFF
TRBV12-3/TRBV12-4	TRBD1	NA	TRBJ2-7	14	TGTGCCAGCAGATTACAGGGGAGCTCCTACGAGCAGTACTTC	CASRLQGSSYEQYF
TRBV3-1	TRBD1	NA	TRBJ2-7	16	TGTGCCAGCAGCCAAGGTGGGACAGGCCTCTCCTACGAGCAGTACTTC	CASSQGGTGLSYEQYF
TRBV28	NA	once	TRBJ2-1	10	TGCGACGCGGGACCCTCTGAGCAGTTCTTC	CDAGPSEQFF
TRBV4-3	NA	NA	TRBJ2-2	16	TGCGCCAGCAGCCAAGCACCGGTAGTTACGACCGGGGAGCTGTTTTTT	CASSQAPVVTTGELFF
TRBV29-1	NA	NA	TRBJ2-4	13	TGCAGCGTCCAGGACGGAGCCAAAAACATTCAGTACTTC	CSVQDGAKNIQYF
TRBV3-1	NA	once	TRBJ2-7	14	TGTGCCAGCAGCCAAGGGGTGGTGGACTACGAGCAGTACTTC	CASSQGVVDYEQYF
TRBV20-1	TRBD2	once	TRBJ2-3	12	TGCAGTAAGCGGGAGCCCGCAGATACGCAGTATTTT	CSKREPADTQYF
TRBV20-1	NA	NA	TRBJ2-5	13	TGCAGTGCTAGAGATGGGGGGTGGGAGACCCAGTACTTC	CSARDGGWETQYF
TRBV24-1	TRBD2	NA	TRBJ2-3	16	TGTGCCACCAGTGATTGGACTAGCGGGATCACAGATACGCAGTATTTT	CATSDWTSGITDTQYF
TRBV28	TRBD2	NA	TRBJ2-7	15	TGTGCCAGCAGTAAATCGACTAGCGGGGCCTACGAGCAGTACTTC	CASSKSTSGAYEQYF
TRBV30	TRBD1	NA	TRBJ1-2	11	TGTGCCACCCGGACAGGTCTTGGCTACACCTTC	CATRTGLGYTF
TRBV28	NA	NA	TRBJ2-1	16	TGTGCCAGCAGTCCCAGTGATGGGGGTCCCTACAATGAGCAGTTCTTC	CASSPSDGGPYNEQFF
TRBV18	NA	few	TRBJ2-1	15	TGTGCCAGCTCACGTCCCGGGGGCTCCTACAATGAGCAGTTCTTC	CASSRPGGSYNEQFF
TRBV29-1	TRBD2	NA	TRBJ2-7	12	TGCAGCGTTCGACTAGCGGGCTACGAGCAGTACTTC	CSVRLAGYEQYF
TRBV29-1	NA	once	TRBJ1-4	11	TGCAGCGTTGAGTGGGACACCCAACTGTTTTTT	CSVEWDTQLFF
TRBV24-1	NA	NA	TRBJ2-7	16	TGTGCCACCAGTGATTTTCCGTCAGGGGAGAACTACGAGCAGTACTTC	CATSDFPSGENYEQYF
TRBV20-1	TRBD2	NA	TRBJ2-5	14	TGCAGTGCTACAGCGGGAGGGTCATGGGAGACCCAGTACTTC	CSATAGGSWETQYF
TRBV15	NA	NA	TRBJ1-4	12	TGTGCCACCAGCAGAGTGAATGAAAAACTGTTTTTT	CATSRVNEKLFF
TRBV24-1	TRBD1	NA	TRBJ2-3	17	TGTGCCACCAGTGATTATGAACAGGGGGCGAGTAGAGCTACGCAGTATTTT	CATSDYEQGASRATQYF
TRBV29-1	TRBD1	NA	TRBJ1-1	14	TGCAGCGTTGTGAGGACAGGGGGCTACACTGAAGCTTTCTTT	CSVVRTGGYTEAFF
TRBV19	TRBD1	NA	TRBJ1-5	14	TGTGCCAGTAGTCGGACAGGCGGGCATCAGCCCCAGCATTTT	CASSRTGGHQPQHF
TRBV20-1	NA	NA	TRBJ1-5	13	TGCAGTGCTAGAGATCGGGTAGGGGCTCCCGGGAATTTT	CSARDRVGAPGNF
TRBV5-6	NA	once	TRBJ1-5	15	TGTGCCAGCAGTACCTATCCAGGGAGCAATCAGCCCCAGCATTTT	CASSTYPGSNQPQHF
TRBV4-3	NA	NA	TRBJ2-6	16	TGCGCCAGCAGCTTATGGGGTGAGGCTGGGGCCAACGTCCTGACTTTC	CASSLWGEAGANVLTF
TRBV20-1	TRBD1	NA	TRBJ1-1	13	TGCAGTGCGACAGGGGTTTTGGACACTGAAGCTTTCTTT	CSATGVLDTEAFF
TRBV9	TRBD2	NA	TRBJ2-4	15	TGTGCCAGCAGCGTAGATCCAGCGGGAGCTAACATTCAGTACTTC	CASSVDPAGANIQYF
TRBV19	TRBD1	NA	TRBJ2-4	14	TGTGCCAGTAGTCAAAAGGACAGGGCTAACATTCAGTACTTC	CASSQKDRANIQYF
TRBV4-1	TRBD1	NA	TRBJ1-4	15	TGCGCCAGCAGCCACGCGACAGGGGGCAAAGAAAAACTGTTTTTT	CASSHATGGKEKLFF
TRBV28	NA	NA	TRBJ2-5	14	TGTGCCAGCAGTTCCGGACATATACAAGAGATCCAGTACTTC	CASSSGHIQEIQYF
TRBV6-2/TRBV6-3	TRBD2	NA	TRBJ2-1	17	TGTGCCAGCAGTTACCCCTCTCCTAGCGGAGCCTACAATGAGCAGTTCTTC	CASSYPSPSGAYNEQFF
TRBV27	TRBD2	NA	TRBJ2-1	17	TGTGCCAGCAGTCCCGGACTAGCCCCGAGCTCCTACAATGAGCAGTTCTTC	CASSPGLAPSSYNEQFF
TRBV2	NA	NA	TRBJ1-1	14	TGTGCCAGCAGTGAAAGGCAGGGGTTAACTGAAGCTTTCTTT	CASSERQGLTEAFF
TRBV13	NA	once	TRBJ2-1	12	TGTGCCAGCAGCTTGACCCCCGCCGGGCAGTTCTTC	CASSLTPAGQFF
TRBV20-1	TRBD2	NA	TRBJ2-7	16	TGCAGTGCTAGAGAGGGCCGGGACTACCGCTCCTACGAGCAGTACTTC	CSAREGRDYRSYEQYF
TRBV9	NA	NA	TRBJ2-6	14	TGTGCCAGCTCTACTAGGAATGGGGCCAACGTCCTGACTTTC	CASSTRNGANVLTF
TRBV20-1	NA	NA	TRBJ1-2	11	TGCAGTGTGGGCCAGGGCTATGGCTACACCTTC	CSVGQGYGYTF
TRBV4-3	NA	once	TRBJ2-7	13	TGCGCCAGCAGTCCGGGACAGGGACTAGCTCTGTACTTC	CASSPGQGLALYF
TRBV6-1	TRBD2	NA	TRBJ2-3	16	TGTGCCAGCAGTGCCCTTGGCGGGAGGAGTACAGATACGCAGTATTTT	CASSALGGRSTDTQYF
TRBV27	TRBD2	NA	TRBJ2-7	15	TGTGCCAGCAGCCCCTCCAGCGGGAGGGCTTACGAGCAGTACTTC	CASSPSSGRAYEQYF
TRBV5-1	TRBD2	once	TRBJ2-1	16	TGCGCCAGCAGCTTCGGACTAGCGGGGACATACAATGAGCAGTTCTTC	CASSFGLAGTYNEQFF
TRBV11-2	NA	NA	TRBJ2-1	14	TGTGCCAGCAGCTTAGAGGGCGGGCCCAATGAGCAGTTCTTC	CASSLEGGPNEQFF
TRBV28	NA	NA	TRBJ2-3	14	TGTGCCAGCGGTGAATTGGTGGGTCCCGATACGCAGTATTTT	CASGELVGPDTQYF
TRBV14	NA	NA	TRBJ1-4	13	TGTGCCAGCAGCCAAGTTTTATCCACGGACCTGTTTTTT	CASSQVLSTDLFF
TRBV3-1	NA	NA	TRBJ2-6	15	TGTGCCAGCAGTCTCGGGGAGTCTGGGGCCAACGTCCTGACTTTC	CASSLGESGANVLTF
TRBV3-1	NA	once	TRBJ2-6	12	TGTGCCAGCAGCCAAGGGGCCAACGTCCTGACTTTC	CASSQGANVLTF
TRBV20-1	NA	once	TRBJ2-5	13	TGCAGTGCCAGGCCCGGCGGGCAAGAGACCCAGTACTTC	CSARPGGQETQYF
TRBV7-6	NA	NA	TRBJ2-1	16	TGTGCCAGTAAGCTTAGGTCGGCACAGAACTACAATGAGCAGTTCTTC	CASKLRSAQNYNEQFF
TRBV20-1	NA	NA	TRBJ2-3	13	TGCAGTGCTTCAGGGGAGTTCACAGATACGCAGTATTTT	CSASGEFTDTQYF